The 9 T cell receptor beta chains reported below all come from one sample, sequenced in a study of T cell changes during pregnancy in multiple sclerosis. Only in-frame clones appear in the TCRdb table, and some are missing; sequencing was by immunoSEQ multiplex PCR. This sample carries 40,000 to 60,000 clones, 92% of them seen once, and the ten largest clones take about 0.67%. This specimen consisted of CD4+ T cells from peripheral blood mononuclear cells, obtained in the third trimester of pregnancy. The source of these receptors is a female donor with multiple sclerosis, enrolled in a pregnancy study.

This clone showed up just a few times. The chain is built from TRBV19 and TRBJ2-2; unclear D gene. CDR3 length equals 14 residues. In germline, CDR1 is LNHDA, CDR2 SQIVND (reference sequence). The ends were cut back, 7 bases at V and 1 base at J, with 10 bases in the middle. In DNA form, the CDR3 reads TGTGCCAGTACCGTGAGTGTGAACACCGGGGAGCTGTTTTTT. Translation: CASTVSVNTGELFF.

The chain employs TRBV28 and TRBJ1-1; TRBD1 aligns across 10 bases. This CDR3 comprises 16 residues. The trim removed 6 bases at V and 5 bases at J, leaving 12 bases unmatched. In germline, CDR1 is MDHEN, CDR2 SYDVKM. The CDR3 here is CASSPRQGAMDTEAFF. The CDR3, as DNA: TGTGCCAGCAGCCCAAGACAGGGGGCGATGGATACTGAAGCTTTCTTT.

The rearrangement uses TRBV5-1 and TRBJ2-5, with a possible D match to TRBD2 (5 bases). The germline V gene has CDR1 SGHRS and CDR2 YFSETQ. The CDR3 has 16 residues. Trimming took 2 bases from V and 4 from J, leaving 18 bases between them. CDR3 nucleotides: TGCGCCAGCAGCTTTTCCCCCGCCGGGATCCGAGAGACCCAGTACTTC. Its translation: CASSFSPAGIRETQYF.

V gene TRBV5-1 combines with J gene TRBJ1-2; TRBD1 aligns across 8 bases. The V segment lost 4 bases and the J segment 5 bases; nucleotides outside the gene matches: 4. The CDR3 loop spans 13 amino acids. Per the germline V gene, CDR1 is SGHRS and CDR2 is YFSETQ. Here the CDR3 DNA reads TGCGCCAGCAGCGAAGGGACAGGATATGGCTACACCTTC. Protein: CASSEGTGYGYTF. The whole variable domain, filled in from reference TRBV5-1 and TRBJ1-2, reads KAGVTQTPRYLIKTRGQQVTLSCSPISGHRSVSWYQQTPGQGLQFLFEYFSETQRNKGNFPGRFSGRQFSNSRSEMNVSTLELGDSALYLCASSEGTGYGYTFGSGTRLTVV.

This rearrangement joins TRBV21-1 to TRBJ1-2. TRBV21-1 is noted as a pseudogene. CDR3 length: 14 residues. The CDR3 sequence is CASSLQEGGHGYTF. The CDR3 DNA sequence: TGTGCCAGCAGCCTCCAGGAGGGAGGACATGGCTACACCTTC.

The chain recombines TRBV5-1 with TRBJ2-7; a weak D match, TRBD2 (5 bases). Trimming shortened V by 0 bases and J by 6 bases, and 13 bases separated the two germline ends. This CDR3 spans 14 amino acids. Germline CDR1 and CDR2: SGHRS and YFSETQ. The CDR3 is CASSLDSGVGEQYF. In DNA, the CDR3 is TGCGCCAGCAGCTTGGACTCCGGGGTCGGCGAGCAGTACTTC.

This chain uses TRBV15 with TRBJ2-5, with TRBD2 matching over 8 bases. The CDR3 covers 18 residues. Germline V CDR1 and CDR2: LNHNV, YYDKDF (reference sequence). The V and J ends lost 0 bases and 1 base, in that order; junction bases with no gene match: 10. The CDR3 protein is CATSRDFWAGGLQETQYF. The CDR3 nucleotides are TGTGCCACCAGCAGAGATTTTTGGGCGGGAGGACTCCAAGAGACCCAGTACTTC.

On this clone itself: Distinct nucleotide sequences in the sample also encode this CDR3. The rearrangement uses TRBV20-1 and TRBJ2-5; D ambiguous. The V and J ends lost 0 bases and 4 bases respectively, with 3 bases between them. Germline CDR1 reads DFQATT; CDR2 reads SNEGSKA (reference sequence). The CDR3 spans 11 residues. The CDR3 protein is CSARDRETQYF. Here the CDR3 DNA reads TGCAGTGCTAGAGATAGAGAGACCCAGTACTTC.

The V and J genes are TRBV19 and TRBJ2-2, with 7 bases identical to TRBD1. Germline trimming cut 7 bases from V and 0 bases from J; bases unmatched to any gene: 5. The germline V gene has CDR1 LNHDA and CDR2 SQIVND (reference sequence). The CDR3 sequence is 15 residues long. CDR3 region: CASKQGTTNTGELFF. The CDR3 DNA reads as TGTGCCAGTAAACAGGGGACGACGAACACCGGGGAGCTGTTTTTT.